A single sample is the source of the 24 T cell receptor beta chains below, sequenced in a study of T-cell memory formation after mild COVID-19 (dated by TCRdb to about 2021). Library preparation employed 5' RACE. The listed sequencing device is Illumina NovaSeq 6000. TCRdb reprocessing: public reads trimmed at Q25 with fastp, clones called with MiXCR, in-frame beta chains kept. Each CDR3 protein appears once, grouped with its most common genes and DNA. The sample contains 300,000 to 350,000 distinct CDR3 sequences, over 11% of them found a single time. In total, the top ten clones hold roughly a fifth of the sample. The sequenced sample was PBMCs or a T cell subset sorted from them (not recorded which). These receptors were taken from a man between 18 and 29 years old who had mild COVID-19 (a few samples of this study predate the infection). The sample titles of this study are shuffled in the database, so cell type and time point are left out; the donor was told from shared clones.

Many counts were recorded for this clonotype. The chain combines TRBV28 with TRBJ2-1; D remains ambiguous. V was trimmed by 1 base and J by 8 bases, leaving 6 bases between them. The CDR3 length is 12 residues. CDR1 is MDHEN and CDR2 is SYDVKM in the germline V gene. The CDR3 loop is CASSLSRYEQFF. For the CDR3, the DNA is TGTGCCAGCAGTTTATCCCGTTATGAGCAGTTCTTC. Looking up the rest from reference TRBV28 and TRBJ2-1 gives the full variable domain: DVKVTQSSRYLVKRTGEKVFLECVQDMDHENMFWYRQDPGLGLRLIYFSYDVKMKEKGDIPEGYSVSREKKERFSLILESASTNQTSMYLCASSLSRYEQFFGPGTRLTVL.

V gene TRBV3-2 combines with J gene TRBJ2-7. TRBV3-2 is given as a pseudogene. The CDR3 runs to 11 residues. In DNA form, the CDR3 reads TGTGCCAGCAGCCAATACAGCGAGCAGTACTTC. Translation: CASSQYSEQYF.

V gene TRBV5-5 combines with J gene TRBJ1-3; unclear D gene. Germline V lookup: CDR1 SGHKS, CDR2 YYEKEE (reference sequence). The CDR3 length is 15 residues. V lost 0 bases and J 2 bases, leaving 9 bases between the germline ends. The CDR3 is CASSLDPGTGNTIYF. CDR3 nucleotides: TGTGCCAGCAGCTTGGATCCGGGGACTGGAAACACCATATATTTT.

At least ten counts were recorded for this clonotype. The chain is built from TRBV12-3 or TRBV12-4 and TRBJ2-7; possibly TRBD2 for D (5 bases). With 6 bases removed from V and 6 bases from J, the gap between germline ends came to 12 bases. There are 12 residues in the CDR3. In nucleotides, the CDR3 is TGTGCCAGCAGATACCCCCGGGGCGAGCAGTACTTC. It yields the protein CASRYPRGEQYF.

The V gene is TRBV7-9, the J gene TRBJ1-4; 9 bases map to TRBD1. Germline values: CDR1 SEHNR, CDR2 FQNEAQ (reference sequence). V lost 5 bases to trimming and J lost 1 base; unmatched junction nucleotides: 5. CDR3 length: 16 residues. The CDR3 DNA reads as TGTGCCAGCAGCCGGGACAGGGTCGGAACTAATGAAAAACTGTTTTTT. This translates into CASSRDRVGTNEKLFF.

In its sample, this clonotype was seen a few times. The chain links TRBV4-2 to TRBJ2-4; a weak D match, TRBD1 (6 bases). This CDR3 comprises 14 residues. From germline, CDR1 is LGHNA and CDR2 YNFKEQ. The V gene lost 4 bases and the J gene lost 8 bases, with 15 bases spanning the gap. DNA of the CDR3: TGTGCCAGCAGCCTGGGGGCTCCCGGAGACATTCAGTACTTC. This codes for CASSLGAPGDIQYF.

The chain combines TRBV5-1 with TRBJ2-2; 12 nucleotides agree with TRBD1. Germline values: CDR1 SGHRS, CDR2 YFSETQ. This CDR3 contains 15 residues. Trimming removed 7 bases from V and 6 bases from J; junction bases left unmatched: 7. DNA of the CDR3: TGCGCCAGCTATGAAGGGACAGGGGGCCCCGGGGAGCTGTTTTTT. This translates into CASYEGTGGPGELFF. The full variable domain, its missing parts supplied by reference TRBV5-1 and TRBJ2-2, is KAGVTQTPRYLIKTRGQQVTLSCSPISGHRSVSWYQQTPGQGLQFLFEYFSETQRNKGNFPGRFSGRQFSNSRSEMNVSTLELGDSALYLCASYEGTGGPGELFFGEGSRLTVL.

This clonotype was seen more than once but under ten times. The genes are TRBV12-3 or TRBV12-4 and TRBJ2-7, with TRBD2 as a possible D gene (5 bases). This CDR3 contains 13 residues. The ends were cut back, 3 bases at V and 2 bases at J, with 8 bases in the middle. For the CDR3, the DNA is TGTGCCAGCAGTTTTTTCGGGGCCTACGAGCAGTACTTC. It specifies CASSFFGAYEQYF.

This clonotype was seen a handful of times. V usage is TRBV6-6 and J usage is TRBJ2-7; 11 bases align to TRBD2. Germline CDR1 is MNHNY and CDR2 is SVGAGI (reference sequence). Trimming cost V 5 bases and J 7 bases; bases outside gene matches: 10. The CDR3 is 15 residues long. CDR3 nucleotides: TGTGCCAGCAGTCCCCTTAGCGGGGGGGGATGGGAGCAGTACTTC. Protein sequence: CASSPLSGGGWEQYF.

This clonotype has only a few counts. The chain carries TRBV5-1 and TRBJ1-5; 10 bases fit TRBD1. The CDR3 totals 15 residues. J gave up 7 bases and V 4 bases, and 8 bases lay outside the gene matches. Germline V lookup: CDR1 SGHRS, CDR2 YFSETQ. CDR3 sequence (DNA): TGCGCCAGCAGCCCGGACAGGGGGTCAGGACAGCCCCAGCATTTT. It encodes CASSPDRGSGQPQHF.

This clonotype was seen a few times. The V call is TRBV9, the J call TRBJ2-7; D is ambiguous. The V end was cut by 0 bases, the J end by 3 bases, with 10 bases between. This CDR3 is built from 14 residues. CDR1 and CDR2 (germline): SGDLS, YYNGEE. CDR3 loop: CASSVASNGYEQYF. The CDR3 DNA follows: TGTGCCAGCAGCGTAGCCTCGAACGGCTACGAGCAGTACTTC.

The chain links TRBV10-3 to TRBJ2-3; TRBD1 might be the D (6 bases). Looked up from germline, CDR1 is ENHRY and CDR2 is SYGVKD. The V gene lost 0 bases and the J gene lost 5 bases, with 15 bases spanning the gap. The CDR3 consists of 16 residues. The CDR3 nucleotides are TGTGCCATCAGTGAGTCCGAGGCAGGGGCCCGAGATACGCAGTATTTT. This encodes CAISESEAGARDTQYF.

The J gene is TRBJ2-7, the V gene TRBV6-5; TRBD1 or TRBD2 may be the D gene (5 bases each). The CDR3 runs to 12 residues. Trimming took off 6 bases at V and 7 bases at J, with 13 bases between the two ends. Germline assignment: CDR1 MNHEY and CDR2 SVGAGI. The CDR3 here is CASRSPRGEQYF. The CDR3 DNA follows: TGTGCCAGCAGGTCCCCGAGGGGAGAGCAGTACTTC.

This clonotype appeared a few times. CDR3 residues: CASSLALGQNYGYTF. CDR3 bases: TGCGCCAGCAGCTTGGCCCTAGGGCAAAACTATGGCTACACCTTC. This chain uses TRBV5-1 with TRBJ1-2; D gene uncertain. This CDR3 is 15 amino acids long. Germline assignment: CDR1 SGHRS and CDR2 YFSETQ. V lost 0 bases and J lost 2, with 11 bases in between.

Worth noting for this clonotype: Compared with germline, one end of the junction differs, possibly owing to a read error. The chain carries TRBV6-1 and TRBJ1-1; D ambiguous. There are 15 residues in the CDR3. Germline-derived CDR1 and CDR2 are MNHNS and SASEGT. CDR3 loop: CASYRVRVVNAEAFF. In nucleotides, the CDR3 is TGTGCCAGCTACCGCGTTAGGGTGGTGAACGCTGAAGCTTTCTTT.

The chain recombines TRBV5-1 with TRBJ2-7; TRBD1 matches at 8 bases. The trim removed 3 bases at V and 6 bases at J, leaving 8 bases unmatched. Germline V gene lookup returns CDR1 SGHRS and CDR2 YFSETQ. The CDR3 is made up of 14 amino acids. The DNA of the CDR3 is TGCGCCAGCAGCTCCGACAGGGGAGGTCTCGAGCAGTACGTC. Translated, it gives CASSSDRGGLEQYV.

Note on this clonotype: A read error is possible here, since a much larger clone lies one base away. This chain connects TRBV20-1 to TRBJ2-5; possible D gene TRBD2, 6 bases. The CDR3 spans 13 residues. Trimming cost V 6 bases and J 2 bases, with 13 bases left between them. CDR1 and CDR2 from the germline V gene are DFQATT and SNEGSKA (reference sequence). CDR3 residues: CSAKTRVQETQYF. CDR3 nucleotide sequence: TGCAGTGCCAAGACTAGAGTACAAGAGACCCAGTACTTC.

This clonotype was seen a handful of times. The chain combines TRBV12-3 or TRBV12-4 with TRBJ1-2; D remains ambiguous. The CDR3 has 14 amino acids. V lost 1 base and J 2 bases, leaving 8 bases between the germline ends. CDR3 DNA sequence: TGTGCCAGCAGTTTAGTGCGGTCGAACTATGGCTACACCTTC. Translating it yields CASSLVRSNYGYTF.

The chain carries TRBV6-2 or TRBV6-3 and TRBJ1-5, with D unclear. V was pared by 2 bases and J by 1 base, with 12 bases between. CDR3 length: 16 amino acids. From germline, CDR1 is MNHEY and CDR2 SVGEGT. The CDR3 protein is CASSYLPRRSNQPQHF. The CDR3 region has the DNA TGTGCCAGCAGTTACCTCCCCCGGAGGAGCAATCAGCCCCAGCATTTT.

This clonotype was counted only a few times. The chain uses TRBV4-3 and TRBJ2-7, with D possibly matching TRBD1 (5 bases). The CDR3 extends over 15 amino acids. The V end lost 4 bases, the J end lost 1 base, and 14 bases lay between the germline ends. CDR1 and CDR2 (germline): LGHNA, YSLEER. The CDR3 here is CASSPRVTASYEQYF. CDR3 nucleotides: TGCGCCAGCAGCCCCAGGGTGACAGCTTCCTACGAGCAGTACTTC.

This clonotype was seen repeatedly, ten times or more. The chain couples TRBV20-1 to TRBJ2-3; D ambiguous. The germline gives CDR1 DFQATT, CDR2 SNEGSKA (reference sequence). The CDR3 length is 13 residues. V lost 3 bases to trimming and J lost 2 bases, with 9 bases between them. The CDR3 DNA reads TGCAGTGCTAGCGCCGTCCTCACAGATACGCAGTATTTT. As protein: CSASAVLTDTQYF.

This clonotype has just a few counts. The chain has TRBV7-9 and TRBJ2-5; a possible D gene is TRBD2 (5 bases). Per germline, CDR1 SEHNR and CDR2 FQNEAQ (reference sequence). The CDR3 runs 17 residues. V was cut by 2 bases and J by 0 bases, with 16 bases left in between. CDR3 bases: TGTGCCAGCAGCTTACCTCTCGACGGGGAGTACCAAGAGACCCAGTACTTC. This translates into CASSLPLDGEYQETQYF.

This clonotype was counted at least ten times. The J gene is TRBJ2-7, the V gene TRBV15, with TRBD2 matching over 7 bases. Germline trimming cut 5 bases from V and 4 bases from J; bases unmatched to any gene: 5. The CDR3 extends over 13 amino acids. Germline V CDR1 and CDR2: LNHNV, YYDKDF (reference sequence). The CDR3 nucleotides are TGTGCCACCAGCCTTCACGGGAGGTACGAGCAGTACGTC. Protein product: CATSLHGRYEQYV.

This clonotype was found many times. The chain carries TRBV7-6 and TRBJ2-7, with D unresolved. Germline V gene lookup returns CDR1 SGHVS and CDR2 FNYEAQ. The CDR3 loop spans 13 amino acids. Trimming left V 3 bases short and J 3 bases short, with 9 bases between. CDR3 DNA: TGTGCCAGCAGCTTGGGTCCCAGCTACGAGCAGTACGTC. Translating gives CASSLGPSYEQYV.